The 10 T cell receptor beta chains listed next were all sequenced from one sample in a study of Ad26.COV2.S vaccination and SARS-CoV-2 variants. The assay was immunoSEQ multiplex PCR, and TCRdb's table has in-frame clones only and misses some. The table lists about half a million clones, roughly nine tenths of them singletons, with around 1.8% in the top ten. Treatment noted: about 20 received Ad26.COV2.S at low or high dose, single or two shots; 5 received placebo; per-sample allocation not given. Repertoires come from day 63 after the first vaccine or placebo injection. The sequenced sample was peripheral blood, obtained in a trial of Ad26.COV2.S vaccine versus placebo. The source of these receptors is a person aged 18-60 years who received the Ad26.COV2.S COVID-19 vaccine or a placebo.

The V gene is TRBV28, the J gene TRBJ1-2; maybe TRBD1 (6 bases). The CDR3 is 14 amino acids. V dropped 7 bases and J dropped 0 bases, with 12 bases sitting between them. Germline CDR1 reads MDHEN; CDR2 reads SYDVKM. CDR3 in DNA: TGTGCCAGCACCCGGGGGACAACTAACTATGGCTACACCTTC. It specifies CASTRGTTNYGYTF.

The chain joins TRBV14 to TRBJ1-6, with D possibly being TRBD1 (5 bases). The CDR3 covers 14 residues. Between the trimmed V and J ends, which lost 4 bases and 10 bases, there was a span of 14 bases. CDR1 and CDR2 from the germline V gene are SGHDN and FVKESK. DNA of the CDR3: TGTGCCAGCAGCCCCGGGACTAAAGCGTCACCCCTCCACTTT. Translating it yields CASSPGTKASPLHF.

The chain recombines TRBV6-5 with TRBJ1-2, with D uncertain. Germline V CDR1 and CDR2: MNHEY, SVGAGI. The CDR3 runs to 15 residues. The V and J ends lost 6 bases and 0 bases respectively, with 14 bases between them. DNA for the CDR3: TGTGCCAGCAGGGCCGGATGGGGAGCTAACTATGGCTACACCTTC. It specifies CASRAGWGANYGYTF.

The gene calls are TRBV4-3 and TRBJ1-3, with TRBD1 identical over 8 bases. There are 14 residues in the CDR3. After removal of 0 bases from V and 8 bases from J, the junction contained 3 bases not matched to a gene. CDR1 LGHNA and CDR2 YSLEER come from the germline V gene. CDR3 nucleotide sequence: TGCGCCAGCAGCCAAGAGACAGGGGAGGACACCATATATTTT. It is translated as CASSQETGEDTIYF.

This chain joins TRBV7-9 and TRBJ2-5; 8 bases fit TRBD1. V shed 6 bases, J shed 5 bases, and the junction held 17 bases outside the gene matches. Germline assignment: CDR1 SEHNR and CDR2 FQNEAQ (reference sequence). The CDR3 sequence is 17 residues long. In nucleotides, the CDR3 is TGTGCCAGCAGACTAACAGGGGGACGGGCCCCCAGTGAGACCCAGTACTTC. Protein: CASRLTGGRAPSETQYF.

This chain's CDR3 is CASSRQDPYEQYF. DNA for the CDR3: TGTGCCAGCTCACGACAGGACCCCTACGAGCAGTACTTC. This rearrangement joins TRBV18 to TRBJ2-7, with D possibly being TRBD1 (6 bases). Trimming removed 4 bases from V and 2 bases from J, with 9 bases in between. The CDR3 spans 13 residues. Germline CDR1 KGHSH, CDR2 LQKENI.

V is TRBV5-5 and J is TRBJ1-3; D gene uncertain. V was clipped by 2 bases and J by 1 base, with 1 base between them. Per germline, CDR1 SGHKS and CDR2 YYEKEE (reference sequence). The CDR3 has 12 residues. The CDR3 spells CASSFSGNTIYF. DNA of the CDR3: TGTGCCAGCAGCTTTTCTGGAAACACCATATATTTT.

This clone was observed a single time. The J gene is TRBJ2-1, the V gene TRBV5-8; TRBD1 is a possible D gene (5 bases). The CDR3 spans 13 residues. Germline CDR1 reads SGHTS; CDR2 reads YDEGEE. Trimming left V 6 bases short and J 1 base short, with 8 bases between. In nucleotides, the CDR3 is TGTGCCAGCAATAGGGGTTCCTACAATGAGCAGTTCTTC. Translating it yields CASNRGSYNEQFF.

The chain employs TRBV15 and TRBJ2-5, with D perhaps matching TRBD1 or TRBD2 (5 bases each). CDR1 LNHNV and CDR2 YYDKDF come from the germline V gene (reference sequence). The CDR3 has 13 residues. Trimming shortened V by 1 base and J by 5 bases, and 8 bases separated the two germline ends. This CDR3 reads CATSRVGVETQYF. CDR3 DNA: TGTGCCACCAGCAGAGTGGGGGTGGAGACCCAGTACTTC.

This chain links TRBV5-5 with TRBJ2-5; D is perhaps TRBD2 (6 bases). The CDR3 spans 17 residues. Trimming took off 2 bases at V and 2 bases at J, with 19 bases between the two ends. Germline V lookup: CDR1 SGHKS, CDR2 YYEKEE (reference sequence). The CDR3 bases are TGTGCCAGCAGCTTTTCTCCCTCGCTAGCGCATCAAGAGACCCAGTACTTC. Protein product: CASSFSPSLAHQETQYF.